The sequence of this TCR beta chain was determined in a study of PD-L1 blockade in urothelial cancer. Study in general: In the mid-2010s, patients got going on atezolizumab, taking 1,200 mg intravenously every 3 weeks.

This table comes from immunoSEQ multiplex PCR, and its TCRdb copy is limited to in-frame clones, with some not included. Here the sample spans some 52,000 clones, around 77% being singletons. This clone was counted only a few times. The trim removed 5 bases at V and 8 bases at J, leaving 5 bases unmatched. The CDR3 is made up of 13 amino acids. Germline assignment: CDR1 SGHAT and CDR2 FQNNGV. The sample consisted of PBMCs, taken around atezolizumab (anti-PD-L1) treatment. V usage is TRBV11-2 and J usage is TRBJ2-4, with 8 bases that match TRBD1. The receptor was derived from a man aged 65 to 85 with urothelial cancer. The CDR3 DNA reads TGTGCCAGCAGCCGCGACAGGGGAGACATTCAGTACTTC. The encoded protein is CASSRDRGDIQYF.